This is a list of T cell receptor beta chains from one sample in a study of identical twins. MiXCR, run by TCRdb on the 5' RACE reads, gives a single entry per CDR3 protein. In the table there are a few hundred thousand distinct CDR3 sequences, approximately 24% of which are singletons. The same data also contributed to another study, on T cells expressing NK-cell markers.

The source material was CD4+ T cells sorted from blood. These receptors originate from a woman between 18 and 29 years old in good health. CDR3s include the opening cysteine and the closing phenylalanine or tryptophan. The D gene is left open where the match is weak. Part of the rows lack a size; the others show once, few, many or a class for expanded clones.

few	-	TRBV12-3/TRBV12-4	TRBJ1-5	TGTGCCAGCAGCCTCGGGCAGGGTTCACAGCCCCAGCATTTT	CASSLGQGSQPQHF
few	TRBD1	TRBV10-2	TRBJ2-2	TGCGCCAGCAGTGAAGAGCCCGGGACAGGGGAGATGGAGCTGTTTTTT	CASSEEPGTGEMELFF
-	-	TRBV7-9	TRBJ2-6	TGTGCCAGCGTACAGGACTCTGGGGCCAACGTCCTGACTTTC	CASVQDSGANVLTF
-	TRBD1	TRBV5-1	TRBJ2-7	TGCGCCAGCAGCTTGGCTGGACAGGGGATTGGCGAGCAGTACTTC	CASSLAGQGIGEQYF
few	-	TRBV11-2	TRBJ2-7	TGTGCCAGCAGCTTAGAATGGCCCTTGGAAGGTCTCAATCCCTACGAGCAGTACTTC	CASSLEWPLEGLNPYEQYF
few	-	TRBV29-1	TRBJ2-7	TGCAGCGTTGCGGAGTCCCAGCAGTACTTC	CSVAESQQYF
many	-	TRBV20-1	TRBJ2-1	TGCAGTGCCCTCACCTTCTCTATGGCGGATGAGCAGTTCTTC	CSALTFSMADEQFF
-	-	TRBV20-1	TRBJ1-3	TGCAGTGCTAGAGATGGGGACTACTCTGGAAACACCATATATTTT	CSARDGDYSGNTIYF
once	-	TRBV9	TRBJ2-7	TGTGCCAGCAGCGTAGGACCGGGAGTTATAAGGGAGCAGTACTTC	CASSVGPGVIREQYF
few	TRBD2	TRBV20-1	TRBJ2-3	TGCAGTGCTACCCCGGCGGGGGGGAGAAATACGCAGTATTTT	CSATPAGGRNTQYF